The clone carrying this TCR beta chain was observed at least ten times. Its antigen is unknown. V dropped 6 bases and J dropped 7 bases, with 10 bases sitting between them. There are 12 residues in the CDR3. The record originates from a study of blood T cells in healthy people across ages. General study points: Getting older went along with TCR beta diversity per million T cells dropping roughly linearly.

Each individual donor underwent a draw of roughly 10 milliliters of peripheral blood. The use of a sample-barcoded 5' primer and a J-beta primer mix characterized a second PCR of roughly 7 to 11 cycles. Each CDR3 protein is one row after TCRdb ran MiXCR on the 5' RACE reads. The sample includes more than 750,000 distinct CDR3 sequences, 25% to 35% of them seen just once. These data are also associated with another study on T cells of mothers and their children. This second report adds: A few healthy Caucasian mothers, along with their six children, were the donors.

The sample was blood. This TCR was recovered from a woman between 40 and 55 years old in good health. J is TRBJ2-4 and V is TRBV12-3 or TRBV12-4; a weak D match, TRBD1 (6 bases). Here the CDR3 reads CASSFRGNIQYF. The CDR3 DNA sequence: TGTGCCAGCAGCTTTAGGGGGAACATTCAGTACTTC.